A selection of T cell receptor beta chains follows, all from one sample in a study of T-cell reconstitution after alpha-beta-depleted transplantation in children. TCRdb analysed the PCR reads with MiXCR anew, one entry per CDR3 protein. This sample has a few hundred thousand distinct CDR3 sequences, with 10% found just once. Sequencing used PBMCs from the stem cell graft donor, obtained from the stem cell graft. All receptors come from a human donor who donated a stem cell graft to a child with acute lymphoblastic leukemia. The CDR3 runs from the conserved cysteine through the conserved F or W. Fields, in order: D gene, J gene, V gene, clone size, CDR3 length, CDR3 protein, CDR3 DNA. D genes are given only for firm matches. For some rows the clone size is stated as once, few or many, or as a class when expanded; others skip it.

d_call: .
j_call: TRBJ2-7
v_call: TRBV11-2
clone_size: many
cdr3_length: 14
cdr3_aa: CASSPLASSYEQYF
cdr3_nt: TGTGCCAGCAGCCCACTCGCCAGCTCCTACGAGCAGTACTTC

d_call: TRBD1
j_call: TRBJ1-6
v_call: TRBV28
clone_size: .
cdr3_length: 16
cdr3_aa: CASSDGQGGSNSPLHF
cdr3_nt: TGTGCCAGCAGTGATGGACAGGGAGGCTCGAATTCACCCCTCCACTTT

d_call: .
j_call: TRBJ2-5
v_call: TRBV5-1
clone_size: many
cdr3_length: 14
cdr3_aa: CASSPQRVQETQYF
cdr3_nt: TGCGCCAGCAGCCCCCAGAGGGTCCAAGAGACCCAGTACTTC

d_call: .
j_call: TRBJ1-1
v_call: TRBV11-2
clone_size: .
cdr3_length: 16
cdr3_aa: CASRQRHGGQDTEAFF
cdr3_nt: TGTGCCAGCAGACAACGACATGGGGGCCAGGACACTGAAGCTTTCTTT

d_call: .
j_call: TRBJ1-2
v_call: TRBV6-2/TRBV6-3
clone_size: few
cdr3_length: 14
cdr3_aa: CASSYAGVNYGYTF
cdr3_nt: TGTGCCAGCAGTTACGCCGGCGTTAACTATGGCTACACCTTC

d_call: .
j_call: TRBJ2-3
v_call: TRBV6-5
clone_size: .
cdr3_length: 14
cdr3_aa: CASSYPGAPDTQYF
cdr3_nt: TGTGCCAGCAGTTACCCCGGGGCCCCAGATACGCAGTATTTT

d_call: .
j_call: TRBJ2-2
v_call: TRBV15
clone_size: .
cdr3_length: 13
cdr3_aa: CATSRDLSGELFF
cdr3_nt: TGTGCCACCAGCAGAGATCTCTCCGGGGAGCTGTTTTTT

d_call: .
j_call: TRBJ2-1
v_call: TRBV11-2
clone_size: .
cdr3_length: 15
cdr3_aa: CASRRPGRGLTEQFF
cdr3_nt: TGTGCCAGCCGCCGCCCGGGTCGGGGTCTTACTGAGCAGTTCTTC

d_call: .
j_call: TRBJ1-1
v_call: TRBV5-1
clone_size: many
cdr3_length: 14
cdr3_aa: CASSVGLVNTEAFF
cdr3_nt: TGCGCCAGCAGCGTAGGACTGGTGAACACTGAAGCTTTCTTT

d_call: TRBD1
j_call: TRBJ1-1
v_call: TRBV18
clone_size: few
cdr3_length: 15
cdr3_aa: CASSPRQGAPLEAFF
cdr3_nt: TGTGCCAGCTCACCCAGACAGGGGGCTCCTCTTGAAGCTTTCTTT

d_call: .
j_call: TRBJ1-2
v_call: TRBV4-1
clone_size: .
cdr3_length: 16
cdr3_aa: CASSQLNLRNNYGYTF
cdr3_nt: TGCGCCAGCAGCCAATTGAACCTCAGGAATAACTATGGCTACACCTTC

d_call: .
j_call: TRBJ2-7
v_call: TRBV20-1
clone_size: few
cdr3_length: 13
cdr3_aa: CSAASSRSAEQYF
cdr3_nt: TGCAGTGCTGCGAGCTCCAGGTCCGCCGAGCAGTACTTC

d_call: .
j_call: TRBJ2-1
v_call: TRBV7-2
clone_size: few
cdr3_length: 15
cdr3_aa: CASRPGGRDPNEQFF
cdr3_nt: TGTGCCAGCAGGCCCGGGGGGCGGGACCCCAATGAGCAGTTCTTC

d_call: .
j_call: TRBJ2-5
v_call: TRBV18
clone_size: .
cdr3_length: 15
cdr3_aa: CASSRPGIGGETQYF
cdr3_nt: TGTGCCAGCTCACGGCCAGGGATAGGTGGAGAGACCCAGTACTTC

d_call: .
j_call: TRBJ2-3
v_call: TRBV20-1
clone_size: many
cdr3_length: 12
cdr3_aa: CSASGSRDTQYF
cdr3_nt: TGCAGTGCTAGCGGGAGTAGGGATACGCAGTATTTT

d_call: TRBD1
j_call: TRBJ2-7
v_call: TRBV11-2
clone_size: .
cdr3_length: 19
cdr3_aa: CASSPNTGQGRSRRYEQYF
cdr3_nt: TGTGCCAGCAGCCCGAATACGGGACAGGGCAGGTCAAGACGGTACGAGCAGTACTTC

d_call: .
j_call: TRBJ1-1
v_call: TRBV29-1
clone_size: many
cdr3_length: 11
cdr3_aa: CSVRVPTEAFF
cdr3_nt: TGCAGCGTTAGGGTCCCCACTGAAGCTTTCTTT

d_call: .
j_call: TRBJ2-7
v_call: TRBV20-1
clone_size: .
cdr3_length: 13
cdr3_aa: CSAVSREIGEQYF
cdr3_nt: TGCAGTGCTGTTAGCAGGGAAATCGGGGAGCAGTACTTC

d_call: .
j_call: TRBJ2-5
v_call: TRBV6-1
clone_size: few
cdr3_length: 16
cdr3_aa: CASSGNWMGSQETQYF
cdr3_nt: TGTGCCAGCAGTGGGAACTGGATGGGGAGCCAAGAGACCCAGTACTTC

d_call: TRBD2
j_call: TRBJ2-1
v_call: TRBV5-1
clone_size: .
cdr3_length: 15
cdr3_aa: CASSFSGTSYNEQFF
cdr3_nt: TGCGCCAGCAGCTTTAGCGGGACCTCCTACAATGAGCAGTTCTTC

d_call: .
j_call: TRBJ2-7
v_call: TRBV29-1
clone_size: .
cdr3_length: 13
cdr3_aa: CSVEGAHYYEQYF
cdr3_nt: TGCAGCGTTGAGGGAGCGCATTACTACGAGCAGTACTTC

d_call: TRBD2
j_call: TRBJ2-7
v_call: TRBV20-1
clone_size: few
cdr3_length: 13
cdr3_aa: CSAKRLALYEQYF
cdr3_nt: TGCAGTGCTAAGAGACTAGCGTTATACGAGCAGTACTTC

d_call: .
j_call: TRBJ2-5
v_call: TRBV5-1
clone_size: .
cdr3_length: 17
cdr3_aa: CASSLASADRLQETQYF
cdr3_nt: TGCGCCAGCAGCTTGGCCTCGGCGGACCGCTTGCAAGAGACCCAGTACTTC

d_call: TRBD2
j_call: TRBJ2-3
v_call: TRBV7-3
clone_size: .
cdr3_length: 14
cdr3_aa: CASSYGLAGDTQYF
cdr3_nt: TGTGCCAGCAGCTATGGACTAGCTGGAGATACGCAGTATTTT

d_call: .
j_call: TRBJ2-3
v_call: TRBV5-1
clone_size: many
cdr3_length: 16
cdr3_aa: CASSTGNPRRADTQYF
cdr3_nt: TGCGCCAGCAGCACCGGGAACCCAAGGCGAGCAGATACGCAGTATTTT

d_call: .
j_call: TRBJ2-3
v_call: TRBV10-3
clone_size: .
cdr3_length: 16
cdr3_aa: CAINAGPSASADTQYF
cdr3_nt: TGTGCCATCAACGCGGGTCCTAGCGCCTCAGCAGATACGCAGTATTTT

d_call: .
j_call: TRBJ1-1
v_call: TRBV7-9
clone_size: .
cdr3_length: 12
cdr3_aa: CASSFMDTEAFF
cdr3_nt: TGTGCCAGCAGCTTTATGGACACTGAAGCTTTCTTT

d_call: TRBD2
j_call: TRBJ2-7
v_call: TRBV15
clone_size: many
cdr3_length: 16
cdr3_aa: CATSTQASGREDEQYF
cdr3_nt: TGTGCCACCAGCACCCAAGCTAGCGGGAGAGAGGACGAGCAGTACTTC

d_call: TRBD1
j_call: TRBJ2-7
v_call: TRBV27
clone_size: many
cdr3_length: 13
cdr3_aa: CASSLWDRGEQYF
cdr3_nt: TGTGCCAGCAGTTTGTGGGACAGGGGCGAGCAGTACTTC

d_call: .
j_call: TRBJ2-1
v_call: TRBV4-2
clone_size: few
cdr3_length: 16
cdr3_aa: CASSQDDGLRGDEQFF
cdr3_nt: TGTGCCAGCAGCCAAGATGATGGACTCCGAGGCGATGAGCAGTTCTTC

d_call: TRBD2
j_call: TRBJ2-3
v_call: TRBV9
clone_size: .
cdr3_length: 16
cdr3_aa: CASSVEAGGSTDTQYF
cdr3_nt: TGTGCCAGCAGCGTAGAAGCGGGAGGGAGCACAGATACGCAGTATTTT

d_call: .
j_call: TRBJ1-3
v_call: TRBV20-1
clone_size: .
cdr3_length: 14
cdr3_aa: CSAGTRVSGNTIYF
cdr3_nt: TGCAGTGCTGGGACCAGGGTCTCTGGAAACACCATATATTTT

d_call: TRBD2
j_call: TRBJ2-3
v_call: TRBV7-2
clone_size: few
cdr3_length: 16
cdr3_aa: CASRASGFPSTDTQYF
cdr3_nt: TGTGCCAGCCGGGCTAGCGGTTTTCCTAGCACAGATACGCAGTATTTT

d_call: TRBD1
j_call: TRBJ2-2
v_call: TRBV5-1
clone_size: .
cdr3_length: 15
cdr3_aa: CASTPDRGYGGELFF
cdr3_nt: TGCGCCAGCACCCCTGACAGGGGGTATGGCGGGGAGCTGTTTTTT

d_call: TRBD1
j_call: TRBJ2-7
v_call: TRBV28
clone_size: few
cdr3_length: 14
cdr3_aa: CASSRADREYEQYF
cdr3_nt: TGTGCCAGCAGTAGGGCGGACAGGGAGTACGAGCAGTACTTC

d_call: TRBD1
j_call: TRBJ1-1
v_call: TRBV18
clone_size: few
cdr3_length: 15
cdr3_aa: CASSRTTGVNTEAFF
cdr3_nt: TGTGCCAGCTCACGAACGACAGGGGTGAACACTGAAGCTTTCTTT

d_call: .
j_call: TRBJ1-4
v_call: TRBV7-8
clone_size: .
cdr3_length: 15
cdr3_aa: CASSPLRDLNEKLFF
cdr3_nt: TGTGCCAGCAGCCCCCTCAGGGATCTTAATGAAAAACTGTTTTTT

d_call: .
j_call: TRBJ2-1
v_call: TRBV4-1
clone_size: many
cdr3_length: 16
cdr3_aa: CASSPGDGGLYNEQFF
cdr3_nt: TGCGCCAGCAGCCCAGGGGACGGGGGGCTCTACAATGAGCAGTTCTTC

d_call: .
j_call: TRBJ2-2
v_call: TRBV29-1
clone_size: few
cdr3_length: 12
cdr3_aa: CSAYRDDGELFF
cdr3_nt: TGCAGCGCCTACAGGGACGACGGGGAGCTGTTTTTT

d_call: TRBD1
j_call: TRBJ2-1
v_call: TRBV12-3/TRBV12-4
clone_size: .
cdr3_length: 15
cdr3_aa: CASSSTTGIANEQFF
cdr3_nt: TGTGCCAGCAGTTCTACGACAGGGATAGCCAATGAGCAGTTCTTC

d_call: .
j_call: TRBJ2-1
v_call: TRBV20-1
clone_size: many
cdr3_length: 8
cdr3_aa: CSASDQFF
cdr3_nt: TGCAGTGCTAGTGACCAGTTCTTC

d_call: TRBD1
j_call: TRBJ1-1
v_call: TRBV5-1
clone_size: .
cdr3_length: 18
cdr3_aa: CASSLKVQPGQGNTEAFF
cdr3_nt: TGCGCCAGCAGCTTGAAGGTACAACCGGGACAGGGAAACACTGAAGCTTTCTTT

d_call: .
j_call: TRBJ2-1
v_call: TRBV5-1
clone_size: many
cdr3_length: 14
cdr3_aa: CASSFGGDYNEQFF
cdr3_nt: TGCGCCAGCAGTTTCGGGGGTGACTACAATGAGCAGTTCTTC

d_call: .
j_call: TRBJ2-1
v_call: TRBV7-2
clone_size: many
cdr3_length: 11
cdr3_aa: CASSVRYEQFF
cdr3_nt: TGTGCCAGCAGCGTCAGGTATGAGCAGTTCTTC

d_call: .
j_call: TRBJ1-5
v_call: TRBV12-2
clone_size: few
cdr3_length: 18
cdr3_aa: CASRLGRGLPESNQPQHF
cdr3_nt: TGTGCAAGTCGCTTAGGCAGGGGGCTTCCAGAAAGCAATCAGCCCCAGCATTTT

d_call: TRBD1
j_call: TRBJ2-7
v_call: TRBV29-1
clone_size: .
cdr3_length: 13
cdr3_aa: CSAVGTEQYEQYF
cdr3_nt: TGCAGCGCGGTCGGGACAGAGCAATACGAGCAGTACTTC

d_call: .
j_call: TRBJ2-7
v_call: TRBV4-2
clone_size: .
cdr3_length: 13
cdr3_aa: CASSDGTADEQYF
cdr3_nt: TGTGCCAGCAGCGACGGGACCGCTGACGAGCAGTACTTC

d_call: TRBD2
j_call: TRBJ2-1
v_call: TRBV10-3
clone_size: few
cdr3_length: 15
cdr3_aa: CAISDASGFYNEQFF
cdr3_nt: TGTGCCATCAGTGATGCTAGCGGGTTCTACAATGAGCAGTTCTTC

d_call: .
j_call: TRBJ1-2
v_call: TRBV4-3
clone_size: .
cdr3_length: 15
cdr3_aa: CASSQDPTGDYGYTF
cdr3_nt: TGCGCCAGCAGCCAAGATCCTACGGGGGACTATGGCTACACCTTC

d_call: TRBD2
j_call: TRBJ2-1
v_call: TRBV7-2
clone_size: .
cdr3_length: 17
cdr3_aa: CASSFSLAGWSRDEQFF
cdr3_nt: TGTGCCAGCAGCTTCTCCCTAGCGGGATGGTCCCGAGATGAGCAGTTCTTC

d_call: .
j_call: TRBJ2-5
v_call: TRBV5-1
clone_size: .
cdr3_length: 16
cdr3_aa: CASSPSRGAGGETQYF
cdr3_nt: TGCGCCAGCAGCCCCAGCCGAGGGGCAGGAGGAGAGACCCAGTACTTC

d_call: .
j_call: TRBJ2-3
v_call: TRBV29-1
clone_size: .
cdr3_length: 11
cdr3_aa: CSVEGGDTQYF
cdr3_nt: TGCAGCGTTGAGGGGGGAGATACGCAGTATTTT

d_call: .
j_call: TRBJ1-5
v_call: TRBV3-1
clone_size: few
cdr3_length: 16
cdr3_aa: CASSQRLGAGDQPQHF
cdr3_nt: TGTGCCAGCAGCCAACGCCTCGGGGCCGGTGATCAGCCCCAGCATTTT

d_call: .
j_call: TRBJ2-5
v_call: TRBV7-9
clone_size: few
cdr3_length: 15
cdr3_aa: CASSFWAGDGETQYF
cdr3_nt: TGTGCCAGCAGCTTTTGGGCAGGGGACGGGGAGACCCAGTACTTC

d_call: TRBD2
j_call: TRBJ2-7
v_call: TRBV27
clone_size: few
cdr3_length: 15
cdr3_aa: CASRFRTSVFYEQYF
cdr3_nt: TGTGCCAGCAGATTTCGGACTAGCGTCTTCTACGAGCAGTACTTC

d_call: .
j_call: TRBJ2-7
v_call: TRBV12-3/TRBV12-4
clone_size: .
cdr3_length: 13
cdr3_aa: CASSSQGRDEQYF
cdr3_nt: TGTGCCAGCAGTTCCCAGGGTAGAGACGAGCAGTACTTC